The 19 T cell receptor beta chains listed next were all sequenced from one sample in a study of T cell repertoires in cytomegalovirus infection. Their cognate antigens are unknown. TCRdb independently ran MiXCR on the reads; one entry per CDR3 protein. The table includes fewer than 55,000 distinct CDR3 sequences, around 20% detected once. The material was CD8+ T cells from cultured PBMCs, obtained from culture after CMV antigen stimulation. Source of these receptors: a human donor in good health (CMV status not recorded). Some clones in this sample may be carry-over from other donors' samples.

The V and J genes are TRBV28 and TRBJ2-3, with a tentative D call TRBD2 (5 bases). In germline, CDR1 is MDHEN, CDR2 SYDVKM. The CDR3 has 15 residues. Trimming removed 9 bases from V and 0 bases from J, with 16 bases in between. The CDR3 coding sequence is TGTGCCAGTTATAGAGGGCGGTCAAGCACAGATACGCAGTATTTT. This translates into CASYRGRSSTDTQYF. Full variable domain (rest looked up from reference TRBV28 and TRBJ2-3): DVKVTQSSRYLVKRTGEKVFLECVQDMDHENMFWYRQDPGLGLRLIYFSYDVKMKEKGDIPEGYSVSREKKERFSLILESASTNQTSMYLCASYRGRSSTDTQYFGPGTRLTVL.

The V gene is TRBV3-1, the J gene TRBJ1-1; D is unresolved. This CDR3 contains 16 residues. CDR1 is LGHDT and CDR2 is YNNKEL in the germline V gene (reference sequence). The germline V and J ends were trimmed by 0 bases and 2 bases, with 13 bases remaining between them. In DNA form, the CDR3 reads TGTGCCAGCAGCCAAGATCTTTGGGATTTAAACACTGAAGCTTTCTTT. Amino acids: CASSQDLWDLNTEAFF.

The rearrangement uses TRBV4-1 and TRBJ2-7; 7 positions agree with TRBD2. The CDR3 extends over 15 amino acids. Germline V gives CDR1 MGHRA, CDR2 YSYEKL. Trimming removed 1 base from V and 4 bases from J; junction bases left unmatched: 7. The DNA of the CDR3 is TGCGCCAGCAGCCAAGTCCTGAGCGGGGCATACGAGCAGTACTTC. Translation gives CASSQVLSGAYEQYF.

The sample holds a few counts of this clonotype. The chain carries TRBV5-5 and TRBJ2-7; 9 bases map to TRBD1. This CDR3 has 15 amino acids. V was pared by 2 bases and J by 2 bases, with 5 bases of the junction left unmatched. The germline V gene has CDR1 SGHKS and CDR2 YYEKEE (reference sequence). The DNA for the CDR3 is TGTGCCAGCAGCTTTTTGGGACAGGGAACCTACGAGCAGTACTTC. Residues: CASSFLGQGTYEQYF. The full variable domain, its missing parts supplied by reference TRBV5-5 and TRBJ2-7, is DAGVTQSPTHLIKTRGQQVTLRCSPISGHKSVSWYQQVLGQGPQFIFQYYEKEERGRGNFPDRFSARQFPNYSSELNVNALLLGDSALYLCASSFLGQGTYEQYFGPGTRLTVT.

This clonotype turned up a few times. The chain uses TRBV7-2 and TRBJ2-3; tentatively, D is TRBD1 or TRBD2 (5 bases each). Trimming removed 2 bases at V and 6 bases at J, with 18 bases between. CDR1 is SGHTA, CDR2 FQGNSA, per germline. This CDR3 spans 16 amino acids. Written as DNA, the CDR3 is TGTGCCAGCAGCTTAAACGGGGCTCCCCCTGTGGATACGCAGTATTTT. Translated: CASSLNGAPPVDTQYF.

This clonotype was seen a few times. The chain combines TRBV27 with TRBJ1-6, with D uncertain. Looked up from germline, CDR1 is MNHEY and CDR2 is SMNVEV (reference sequence). The CDR3 consists of 16 residues. The germline V and J ends were trimmed by 3 bases and 7 bases, with 16 bases remaining between them. CDR3 in DNA: TGTGCCAGCAGTTTTTACCCCGACGGGCCGAATTCACCCCTCCACTTT. Its translation: CASSFYPDGPNSPLHF.

The chain recombines TRBV6-2 or TRBV6-3 with TRBJ1-2; the D is unclear. The CDR3 consists of 12 residues. Trimming stripped 0 bases from V and 6 bases from J, with 5 bases between. Germline lookup yields CDR1 MNHEY and CDR2 SVGEGT. Here the CDR3 reads CASSYSSDGYTF. The DNA of the CDR3 is TGTGCCAGCAGTTACTCGTCAGATGGCTACACCTTC.

As regards this clonotype: A clone one base away is much larger, so this may be a read error. This rearrangement joins TRBV7-4 to TRBJ2-1; D is unclear. The J call may not be correct, given that the DNA end is closer to TRBJ2-7. The CDR3 consists of 11 residues. Germline V gives CDR1 SGHVT, CDR2 SQSDAQ. CDR3 DNA: TGTGCCAGCAGCCCCCTCAATGAGCAGTACTTC. It encodes CASSPLNEQYF.

In its sample, this clonotype was seen a few times. This chain uses TRBV4-3 with TRBJ1-1; D is unresolved. V gave up 7 bases and J gave up 0 bases, with 6 bases separating them. The CDR3 contains 12 residues. Per germline, CDR1 LGHNA and CDR2 YSLEER. DNA for the CDR3: TGCGCCAGCATGGGGTTGAACACTGAAGCTTTCTTT. Translated: CASMGLNTEAFF.

The chain joins TRBV7-3 to TRBJ2-1; TRBD2 agrees at 10 bases. V dropped 4 bases and J dropped 4; count of bases not matched to a gene: 4. Germline values: CDR1 SGHTA, CDR2 FQGTGA. The CDR3 is 15 amino acids. The CDR3 DNA is TGTGCCAGCAGCTCGCTAGCGGGGGATTACAATGAGCAGTTCTTC. Translated: CASSSLAGDYNEQFF.

This clonotype showed up just once. This chain links TRBV6-5 with TRBJ1-1; TRBD1 matches at 7 bases. From germline, CDR1 is MNHEY and CDR2 SVGAGI. Trimming at V came to 2 bases and at J to 1 base, leaving 4 bases not matched to a gene. This CDR3 has 15 amino acids. CDR3: CASSYGTATNTEAFF. In DNA form, the CDR3 reads TGTGCCAGCAGTTACGGGACAGCTACGAACACTGAAGCTTTCTTT.

The genes are TRBV2 and TRBJ1-1; no clear D gene. The CDR3 is 13 residues long. Germline V CDR1 and CDR2: SNHLY, FYNNEI. Between the trimmed V and J ends, which lost 4 bases and 3 bases, there was a span of 9 bases. The CDR3, as DNA: TGTGCCAGCAGTGGGGAGAGGGACACTGAAGCTTTCTTT. It yields the protein CASSGERDTEAFF.

CDR3 nucleotides: TGCAGCGTAAGACATGGACTAGCAGGGGAGACCCAGTACTTC. Its translation: CSVRHGLAGETQYF. The chain links TRBV29-1 to TRBJ2-5; the match to TRBD2 covers 8 bases. V was pared by 6 bases and J by 5 bases, with 11 bases of the junction left unmatched. In germline, CDR1 is SQVTM, CDR2 ANQGSEA. The CDR3 is 14 amino acids.

This clonotype was observed a handful of times. This chain connects TRBV7-9 to TRBJ1-2; 7 bases are shared with TRBD1. Germline loops: CDR1 SEHNR, CDR2 FQNEAQ (reference sequence). Trimming took 5 bases from V and 5 from J; bases not matched to a gene: 8. The CDR3 is made up of 14 amino acids. The CDR3 DNA reads TGTGCCAGCAGCCCTAGGGACAGACTTTATGGCTACACCTTC. It codes for CASSPRDRLYGYTF.

This rearrangement joins TRBV3-1 to TRBJ1-5; possibly TRBD1 for D (6 bases). CDR1 LGHDT and CDR2 YNNKEL come from the germline V gene (reference sequence). This CDR3 region has 15 residues. V was trimmed by 8 bases and J by 0 bases, leaving 14 bases between them. The CDR3 DNA reads TGTGCCAGCGGGGGCCCCCCATATAGCAATCAGCCCCAGCATTTT. Its protein is CASGGPPYSNQPQHF.

This clonotype was recorded a few times. V is TRBV12-3 or TRBV12-4 and J is TRBJ1-3, with 8 bases that match TRBD1. The V and J ends lost 7 bases and 4 bases, in that order; junction bases with no gene match: 6. CDR3 size: 14 residues. CDR3 sequence reads: CASTLTGAGNTIYF. Written as DNA, the CDR3 is TGTGCCAGCACCCTGACAGGGGCAGGAAACACCATATATTTT.

This clonotype was counted only a few times. The chain links TRBV7-2 to TRBJ2-2; D remains ambiguous. This CDR3 is 14 amino acids long. Germline CDR1 reads SGHTA; CDR2 reads FQGNSA. V was shortened by 1 base and J by 1 base, with 4 bases between the two germline ends. CDR3: CASSLVGNTGELFF. The DNA for the CDR3 is TGTGCCAGCAGCTTAGTGGGGAACACCGGGGAGCTGTTTTTT.

This clonotype was picked up a small number of times. This rearrangement joins TRBV14 to TRBJ1-1; D is unclear. Germline-derived CDR1 and CDR2 are SGHDN and FVKESK. V was trimmed by 4 bases and J by 1 base, leaving 19 bases between them. There are 17 residues in the CDR3. CDR3 sequence reads: CASSRIGVAGKNTEAFF. For the CDR3, the DNA is TGTGCCAGCAGCCGCATTGGTGTGGCCGGGAAGAACACTGAAGCTTTCTTT. Full variable domain (remainder filled in from reference TRBV14 and TRBJ1-1): EAGVTQFPSHSVIEKGQTVTLRCDPISGHDNLYWYRRVMGKEIKFLLHFVKESKQDESGMPNNRFLAERTGGTYSTLKVQPAELEDSGVYFCASSRIGVAGKNTEAFFGQGTRLTVV.

This chain uses TRBV7-9 with TRBJ2-2; D is undetermined. This CDR3 has 16 residues. V dropped 2 bases and J dropped 0 bases, with 10 bases sitting between them. Germline V gene lookup returns CDR1 SEHNR and CDR2 FQNEAQ (reference sequence). In DNA, the CDR3 is TGTGCCAGCAGCTTACTAGTAGGGTCGAACACCGGGGAGCTGTTTTTT. Its translation: CASSLLVGSNTGELFF.